The 8 T cell receptor beta chains below come from one sample, sequenced in a study of spatial heterogeneity in lung cancer. Study-wide results and caveats: The study found that expanded intratumoral alpha and beta TCR counts tracked tumor mutation counts.

The time point: sample taken at primary tumor resection. No antigens are known for them. TCRdb reprocessed the 5' RACE reads via MiXCR and lists one record per CDR3 protein. The sample has over 25,000 distinct CDR3 sequences; approximately 7% are singletons. The material was lung tumor tissue, obtained at surgery. Every receptor here comes from a male donor with early-stage non-small cell lung cancer.

There are many counts of this clonotype. The chain carries TRBV27 and TRBJ1-6, with TRBD1 matching 9 bases. CDR1 is MNHEY and CDR2 is SMNVEV in the germline V gene (reference sequence). V lost 8 bases to trimming and J lost 7 bases; unmatched junction nucleotides: 3. This CDR3 has 13 amino acids. The DNA of the CDR3 is TGTGCCAGCGGGACAGGGTCCAATTCACCCCTCCACTTT. It yields the protein CASGTGSNSPLHF.

This clonotype was seen at least ten times. The chain has TRBV2 and TRBJ2-5; 11 nucleotides match TRBD1. The CDR3 sequence is 13 residues long. The ends lost 11 bases at V and 5 bases at J; junction bases unmatched: 7. Germline lookup yields CDR1 SNHLY and CDR2 FYNNEI. The CDR3 is CAGRTGGWETQYF. For the CDR3, the DNA is TGTGCCGGTCGGACAGGGGGCTGGGAGACCCAGTACTTC.

This clonotype was counted only a few times. V is TRBV4-2 and J is TRBJ1-2; the D is unclear. Trimming took off 2 bases at V and 5 bases at J, with 15 bases between the two ends. The germline gives CDR1 LGHNA, CDR2 YNFKEQ. CDR3 length equals 15 residues. The DNA of the CDR3 is TGTGCCAGCAGCCAATCGCCGCCCGGAGAGTATGGCTACACCTTC. This sequence encodes CASSQSPPGEYGYTF.

For this clonotype: This could be a read error, since a much larger clone is one nucleotide away. The chain is built from TRBV3-1 and TRBJ1-5; D remains ambiguous. The CDR3 covers 13 residues. The V gene's germline CDR1 is LGHDT and CDR2 YNNKEL (reference sequence). Trimming left V 1 base short and J 9 bases short, with 10 bases between. Here the CDR3 DNA reads TGTGCCAGCAGCCAAGGTTTATTCCGGCCCCAGCATTTT. This encodes CASSQGLFRPQHF.

In regard to this clonotype: This may arise from a read error, as a much more abundant clone is one base away. This sequence joins TRBV7-6 and TRBJ2-5; 7 bases agree with TRBD2. The CDR3 sequence is 13 residues long. Germline CDR1 is SGHVS and CDR2 is FNYEAQ. The CDR3 coding sequence is TGTGCCAGCAGCTTAAATCGGGGGGAGACCGAGTACTTC. Protein product: CASSLNRGETEYF.

This clonotype has a count of ten or more. The J gene is TRBJ1-5, the V gene TRBV5-5; D is undetermined. This CDR3 region has 12 residues. V was trimmed by 0 bases and J by 13 bases, leaving 11 bases between them. Germline V CDR1 and CDR2: SGHKS, YYEKEE (reference sequence). The CDR3 loop reads CASSLEAGPQHF. The CDR3 DNA follows: TGTGCCAGCAGCTTGGAGGCCGGGCCACAGCATTTT.

The table lists this clonotype with many counts. J is TRBJ1-4 and V is TRBV7-9; unclear D gene. With 5 bases removed from V and 7 bases from J, the gap between germline ends came to 17 bases. The CDR3 has 15 residues. Germline V CDR1 and CDR2: SEHNR, FQNEAQ (reference sequence). The CDR3 DNA sequence: TGTGCCAGCAGCCGCAACGGGGAAGGGAGTGAAAAACTGTTTTTT. It translates to CASSRNGEGSEKLFF.

V is TRBV2 and J is TRBJ1-2; no definite D call. Trimming pared 4 bases from V and 2 bases from J, leaving 11 bases between. The CDR3 spans 14 residues. The germline gives CDR1 SNHLY, CDR2 FYNNEI. Here the CDR3 reads CASSGRELNYGYTF. The CDR3 coding sequence is TGTGCCAGCAGTGGAAGGGAACTAAACTATGGCTACACCTTC.